The T cell receptor beta chain described here comes from a study of blood T cell repertoires in COVID-19. About the research overall: The United States, Italy and Spain were the sources of the acute and convalescent COVID-19 samples. PBMCs, B-cell-depleted T cells, or T cells were the source of the cDNA or gDNA that made up the material.

The CDR3 has 12 residues. The germline V gene encodes CDR1 SQVTM and CDR2 ANQGSEA. Trimming removed 5 bases from V and 0 bases from J, with 4 bases in between. This clone was found once. As processed by the authors: By means of reference gene primer amplification, nucleated cell counts were estimated. The protocol was immunoSEQ multiplex PCR, while the TCRdb copy is restricted to in-frame clones and leaves out a portion. V and J calls and clone size come straight from that table; D and trimming were deduced from the DNA. The sample records 310,000 or so clones, 83% being singletons. This clonotype was obtained from a woman aged 50 to 65 with acute or convalescent COVID-19. V and J are TRBV29-1 and TRBJ1-4; D is unclear. Sequences were obtained from peripheral blood. CDR3 nucleotides: TGCAGCGTTCTCGCAACTAATGAAAAACTGTTTTTT. Protein: CSVLATNEKLFF. The full variable domain, completed using reference TRBV29-1 and TRBJ1-4, is SAVISQKPSRDICQRGTSLTIQCQVDSQVTMMFWYRQQPGQSLTLIATANQGSEATYESGFVIDKFPISRPNLTFSTLTVSNMSPEDSSIYLCSVLATNEKLFFGSGTQLSVL.